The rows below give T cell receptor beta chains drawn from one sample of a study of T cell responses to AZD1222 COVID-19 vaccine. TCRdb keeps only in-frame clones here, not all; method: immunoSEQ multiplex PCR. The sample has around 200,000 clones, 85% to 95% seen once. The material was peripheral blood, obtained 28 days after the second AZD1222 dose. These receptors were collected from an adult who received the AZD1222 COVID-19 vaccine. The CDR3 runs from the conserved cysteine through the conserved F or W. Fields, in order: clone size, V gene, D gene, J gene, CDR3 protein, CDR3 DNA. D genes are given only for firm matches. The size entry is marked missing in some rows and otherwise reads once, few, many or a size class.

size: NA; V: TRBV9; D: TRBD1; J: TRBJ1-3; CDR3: CASSVQGAPGNTIYF; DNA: TGTGCCAGCAGCGTGCAGGGGGCACCTGGAAACACCATATATTTT
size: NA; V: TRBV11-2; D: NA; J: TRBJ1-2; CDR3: CASSFDGGGDYGYTF; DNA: TGTGCCAGCAGCTTCGATGGAGGGGGGGACTATGGCTACACCTTC
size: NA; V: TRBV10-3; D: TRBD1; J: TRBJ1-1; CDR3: CAIREGQGLNTEAFF; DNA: TGTGCCATCAGAGAGGGACAGGGGTTAAACACTGAAGCTTTCTTT
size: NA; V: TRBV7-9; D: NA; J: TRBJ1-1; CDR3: CASSIDRSHMNTEAFF; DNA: TGTGCCAGCAGCATTGACAGGAGCCACATGAACACTGAAGCTTTCTTT
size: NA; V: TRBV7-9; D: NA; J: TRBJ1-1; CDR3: CASSRSRGMGRTEAFF; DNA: TGTGCCAGCAGTAGAAGTCGTGGGATGGGGCGCACTGAAGCTTTCTTT
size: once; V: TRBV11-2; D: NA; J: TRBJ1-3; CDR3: CASSLRLRLSGNTIYF; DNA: TGTGCCAGCAGCTTACGTCTCCGTCTCTCTGGAAACACCATATATTTT
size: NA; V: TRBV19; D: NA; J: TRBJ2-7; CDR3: CASSMGNHEQYF; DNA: TGTGCCAGTAGTATGGGCAACCACGAGCAGTACTTC
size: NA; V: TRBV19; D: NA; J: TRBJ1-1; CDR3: CASSPSLGRVTEAFF; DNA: TGTGCCAGTAGTCCTTCCCTGGGGAGGGTCACTGAAGCTTTCTTT
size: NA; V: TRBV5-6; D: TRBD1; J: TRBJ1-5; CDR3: CASSYGTGDNQPQHF; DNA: TGTGCCAGCAGCTATGGGACAGGAGATAATCAGCCCCAGCATTTT
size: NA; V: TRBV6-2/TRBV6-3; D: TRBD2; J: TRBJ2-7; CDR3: CASSYSRTSGNVYEQYF; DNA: TGTGCCAGCAGTTACTCGAGAACTAGCGGGAACGTCTACGAGCAGTACTTC